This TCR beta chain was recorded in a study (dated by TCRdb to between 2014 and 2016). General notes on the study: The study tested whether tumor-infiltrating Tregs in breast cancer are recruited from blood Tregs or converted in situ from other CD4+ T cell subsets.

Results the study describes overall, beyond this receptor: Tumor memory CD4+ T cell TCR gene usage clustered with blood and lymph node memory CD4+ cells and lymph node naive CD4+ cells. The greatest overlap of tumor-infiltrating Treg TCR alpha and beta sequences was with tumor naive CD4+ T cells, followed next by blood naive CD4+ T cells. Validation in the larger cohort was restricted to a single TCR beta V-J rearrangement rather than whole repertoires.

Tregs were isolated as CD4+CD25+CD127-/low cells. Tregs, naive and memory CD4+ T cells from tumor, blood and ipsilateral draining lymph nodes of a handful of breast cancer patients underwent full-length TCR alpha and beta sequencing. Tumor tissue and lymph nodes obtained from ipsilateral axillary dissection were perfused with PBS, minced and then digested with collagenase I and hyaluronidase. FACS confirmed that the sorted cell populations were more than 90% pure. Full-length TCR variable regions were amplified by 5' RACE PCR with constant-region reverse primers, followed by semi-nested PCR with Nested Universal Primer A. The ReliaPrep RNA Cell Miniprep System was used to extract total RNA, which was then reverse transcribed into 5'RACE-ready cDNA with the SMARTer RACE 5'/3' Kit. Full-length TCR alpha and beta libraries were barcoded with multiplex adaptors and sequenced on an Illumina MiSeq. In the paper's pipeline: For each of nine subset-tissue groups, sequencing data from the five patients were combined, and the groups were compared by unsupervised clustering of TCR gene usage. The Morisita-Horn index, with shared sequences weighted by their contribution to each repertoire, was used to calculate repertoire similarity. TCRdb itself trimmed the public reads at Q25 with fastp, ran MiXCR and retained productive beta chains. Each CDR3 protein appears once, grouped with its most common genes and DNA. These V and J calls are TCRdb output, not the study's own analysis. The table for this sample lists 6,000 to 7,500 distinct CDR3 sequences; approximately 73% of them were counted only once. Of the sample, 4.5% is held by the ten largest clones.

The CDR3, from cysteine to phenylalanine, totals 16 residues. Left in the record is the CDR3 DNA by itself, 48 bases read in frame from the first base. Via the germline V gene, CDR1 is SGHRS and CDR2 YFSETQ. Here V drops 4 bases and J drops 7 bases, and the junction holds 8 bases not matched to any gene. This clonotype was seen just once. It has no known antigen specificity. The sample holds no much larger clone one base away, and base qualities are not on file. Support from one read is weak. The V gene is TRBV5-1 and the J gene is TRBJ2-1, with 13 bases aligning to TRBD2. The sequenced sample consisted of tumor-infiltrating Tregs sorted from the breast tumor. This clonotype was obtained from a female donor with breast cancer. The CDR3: CASSSIGTSGKNEQFF. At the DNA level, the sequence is TGCGCCAGCAGCAGTATCGGGACTAGCGGGAAGAATGAGCAGTTCTTC.